These T cell receptor beta chains were read from a single sample in a study of blood T cell repertoires in COVID-19. Profiled with immunoSEQ multiplex PCR; TCRdb holds only in-frame clones, not every one. The sample has some 190,000 clones, around 83% seen once. Sequencing used PBMCs or T cells enriched from blood (not recorded which). These TCRs come from a woman in her twenties or thirties who had been exposed to COVID-19. CDR3s include the opening cysteine and the closing phenylalanine or tryptophan. D genes are given only for firm matches. Expanded clones are given a class, and other clones once, few, many or no size at all.

abundance	j_gene	v_gene	d_gene	CDR3aa	CDR3nt
.	TRBJ1-1	TRBV5-4	.	CASSSPGKRTEAFF	TGTGCCAGCAGCTCCCCGGGGAAGAGGACTGAAGCTTTCTTT
.	TRBJ2-7	TRBV12-5	.	CASGLVGIPPRGQYF	TGTGCTAGTGGTTTGGTAGGGATCCCACCAAGGGGGCAGTACTTC
.	TRBJ1-1	TRBV5-1	TRBD1	CASSLGQGGTEAFF	TGCGCCAGCAGCTTGGGACAGGGGGGCACTGAAGCTTTCTTT
.	TRBJ1-1	TRBV9	.	CASSEGRGYTEAFF	TGTGCCAGCAGCGAGGGTCGGGGTTACACTGAAGCTTTCTTT
.	TRBJ2-7	TRBV7-9	TRBD2	CASSSPLGLAGSGEQYF	TGTGCCAGCAGCTCGCCCTTGGGACTAGCGGGGAGTGGCGAGCAGTACTTC
.	TRBJ1-2	TRBV14	.	CASSPRTGDGYTF	TGTGCCAGCAGCCCCCGTACCGGGGATGGCTACACCTTC
.	TRBJ1-2	TRBV6-2/TRBV6-3	TRBD1	CASSSDRVNGYTF	TGTGCCAGCAGTTCCGACAGGGTAAATGGCTACACCTTC
.	TRBJ2-1	TRBV2	TRBD2	CASSESRGGVNNEQFF	TGTGCCAGCAGTGAATCACGGGGGGGCGTCAACAATGAGCAGTTCTTC
.	TRBJ2-5	TRBV7-8	.	CASSLTRISQETQYF	TGTGCCAGCAGCTTAACGCGGATCTCCCAAGAGACCCAGTACTTC
.	TRBJ2-2	TRBV19	TRBD2	CASSTGTTNTGELFF	TGTGCCAGTAGCACCGGGACTACGAACACCGGGGAGCTGTTTTTT
.	TRBJ2-3	TRBV7-2	TRBD2	CASSLTSGGGTDTQYF	TGTGCCAGCAGCTTAACTAGCGGGGGAGGCACAGATACGCAGTATTTT
.	TRBJ2-2	TRBV5-1	TRBD1	CASSTGTVNTGELFF	TGCGCCAGCAGCACGGGGACAGTCAACACCGGGGAGCTGTTTTTT
.	TRBJ1-1	TRBV3-1/TRBV3-2	TRBD1	CASSQAPGTGAKAFF	TGTGCCAGCAGCCAGGCCCCCGGGACAGGAGCGAAAGCTTTCTTT
.	TRBJ1-6	TRBV5-6	.	CASSLVASPLHF	TGTGCCAGCAGCTTGGTAGCTTCACCCCTCCACTTT
.	TRBJ1-1	TRBV7-9	TRBD1	CASRDGTGTEAFF	TGTGCCAGCAGGGATGGGACAGGCACTGAAGCTTTCTTT
.	TRBJ1-2	TRBV3-1/TRBV3-2	.	CASSQGVPGDNDGYTF	TGTGCCAGCAGCCAAGGAGTGCCGGGGGATAATGATGGCTACACCTTC
.	TRBJ2-5	TRBV15	TRBD2	CATSRGTSGAQETQYF	TGTGCCACCAGCAGAGGTACTAGCGGGGCACAAGAGACCCAGTACTTC
.	TRBJ2-1	TRBV19	.	CASTRGVRDYNEQFF	TGTGCCAGTACCCGCGGGGTGAGGGACTACAATGAGCAGTTCTTC
.	TRBJ1-2	TRBV6-5	TRBD1	CASSTGQGAYYGYTF	TGTGCCAGCAGTACGGGACAGGGGGCGTACTATGGCTACACCTTC
.	TRBJ2-7	TRBV7-2	TRBD1	CASSLVGTGLSYEQYF	TGTGCCAGCAGCTTAGTTGGGACAGGGCTATCCTACGAGCAGTACTTC
.	TRBJ1-1	TRBV5-4	TRBD1	CASSLTAGGTEAFF	TGTGCCAGCAGCTTGACGGCAGGGGGCACTGAAGCTTTCTTT
.	TRBJ1-2	TRBV27	.	CASTSRTGVYGYTF	TGTGCCAGCACCTCGAGAACGGGGGTCTATGGCTACACCTTC
few	TRBJ1-2	TRBV7-9	TRBD1	CASSREPGQGNYGYTF	TGTGCCAGCAGCCGGGAACCGGGACAGGGGAACTATGGCTACACCTTC
.	TRBJ2-3	TRBV6-2/TRBV6-3	.	CASSLTTPSTDTQYF	TGTGCCAGCAGTCTAACTACGCCTAGCACAGATACGCAGTATTTT
.	TRBJ2-3	TRBV30	TRBD2	CAWSGRPGGRRLPPDTQYF	TGTGCCTGGAGTGGAAGGCCGGGAGGGCGGCGGCTACCTCCCGATACGCAGTATTTT
.	TRBJ2-3	TRBV14	.	CASSPSYGDTQYF	TGTGCCAGCAGCCCATCCTATGGAGATACGCAGTATTTT
.	TRBJ1-1	TRBV5-1	TRBD1	CASSREDRGSHTEAFF	TGCGCCAGCAGTCGGGAGGACAGGGGAAGTCATACTGAAGCTTTCTTT
.	TRBJ2-7	TRBV28	.	CASGTVAYEQYF	TGTGCCAGCGGAACAGTCGCCTACGAGCAGTACTTC
.	TRBJ1-1	TRBV5-5	TRBD1	CASSLDDRGGNTEAFF	TGTGCCAGCAGCTTGGATGACAGGGGCGGGAACACTGAAGCTTTCTTT
few	TRBJ2-7	TRBV29-1	TRBD1	CSAKAPGQNYEQYF	TGCAGCGCCAAGGCCCCGGGACAGAACTACGAGCAGTACTTC
.	TRBJ2-1	TRBV27	TRBD2	CASSRSGRAYNEQFF	TGTGCCAGCAGTCGTAGCGGGAGAGCCTACAATGAGCAGTTCTTC
.	TRBJ1-2	TRBV2	TRBD1	CASSETPTGGFGYTF	TGTGCCAGCAGTGAAACTCCTACAGGGGGTTTTGGCTACACCTTC
.	TRBJ1-1	TRBV9	.	CASSVGSKTEAFF	TGTGCCAGCAGCGTCGGGTCGAAAACTGAAGCTTTCTTT
.	TRBJ2-3	TRBV11-2	TRBD2	CASSPMGVAGVSSTDTQYF	TGTGCCAGCAGCCCCATGGGGGTAGCGGGGGTTTCTAGCACAGATACGCAGTATTTT
.	TRBJ2-7	TRBV2	TRBD1	CASHPGGIDEQYF	TGTGCCAGCCACCCAGGGGGCATCGACGAGCAGTACTTC